This TCR beta chain was identified during a study of PD-1 blockade in classical Hodgkin lymphoma. Overall study results and limits: Baseline diversity was lower in partial responders and progressors than complete responders. Relapsed/refractory patients reportedly had lower baseline diversity than newly diagnosed patients.

There was relapse after autologous stem cell transplantation in every patient, and there was variation in brentuximab vedotin exposure. The repertoire was sequenced with immunoSEQ multiplex PCR; TCRdb's copy has only in-frame clones and lacks some. The sample consists of approximately 100,000 clones, about 89% of them appearing once. As regards this clone: Its antigen remains unidentified.

The CDR3 totals 16 residues. V was pared by 0 bases and J by 2 bases, with 4 bases of the junction left unmatched. Germline lookup yields CDR1 SGHDN and CDR2 FVKESK. The genes are TRBV14 and TRBJ2-7; 10 bases line up with TRBD1. The source of this sequence is a human donor with classical Hodgkin lymphoma. The sample was peripheral blood mononuclear cells (PBMCs), taken before the second cycle of nivolumab. The CDR3 loop is CASSQEWGQGPYEQYF. The CDR3 nucleotides are TGTGCCAGCAGCCAAGAGTGGGGACAGGGGCCCTACGAGCAGTACTTC. The variable domain in full, completed from reference TRBV14 and TRBJ2-7, reads EAGVTQFPSHSVIEKGQTVTLRCDPISGHDNLYWYRRVMGKEIKFLLHFVKESKQDESGMPNNRFLAERTGGTYSTLKVQPAELEDSGVYFCASSQEWGQGPYEQYFGPGTRLTVT.